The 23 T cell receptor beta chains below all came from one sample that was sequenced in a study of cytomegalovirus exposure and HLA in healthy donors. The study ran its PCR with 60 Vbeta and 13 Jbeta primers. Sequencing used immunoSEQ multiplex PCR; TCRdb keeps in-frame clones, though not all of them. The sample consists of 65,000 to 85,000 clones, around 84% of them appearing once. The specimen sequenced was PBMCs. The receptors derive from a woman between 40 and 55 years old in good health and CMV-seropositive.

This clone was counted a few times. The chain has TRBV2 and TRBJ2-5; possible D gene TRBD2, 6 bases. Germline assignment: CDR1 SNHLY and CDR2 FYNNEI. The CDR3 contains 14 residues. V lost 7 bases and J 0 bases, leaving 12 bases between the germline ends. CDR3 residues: CASTYGGNQETQYF. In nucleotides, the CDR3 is TGTGCCAGCACCTATGGGGGGAACCAAGAGACCCAGTACTTC. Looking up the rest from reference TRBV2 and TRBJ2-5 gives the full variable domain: EPEVTQTPSHQVTQMGQEVILRCVPISNHLYFYWYRQILGQKVEFLVSFYNNEISEKSEIFDDQFSVERPDGSNFTLKIRSTKLEDSAMYFCASTYGGNQETQYFGPGTRLLVL.

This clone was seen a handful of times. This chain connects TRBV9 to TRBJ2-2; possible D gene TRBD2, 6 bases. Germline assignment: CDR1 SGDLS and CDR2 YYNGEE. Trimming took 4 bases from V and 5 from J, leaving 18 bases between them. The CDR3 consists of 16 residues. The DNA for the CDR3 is TGTGCCAGCAGCCCCCGGCCCTTCGGAGGGACCGGGGAGCTGTTTTTT. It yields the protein CASSPRPFGGTGELFF.

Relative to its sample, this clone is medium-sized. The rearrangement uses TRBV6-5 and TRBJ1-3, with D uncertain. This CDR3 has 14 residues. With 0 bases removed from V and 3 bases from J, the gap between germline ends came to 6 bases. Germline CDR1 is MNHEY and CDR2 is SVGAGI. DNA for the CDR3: TGTGCCAGCAGTTACTCGAGACATGGAAACACCATATATTTT. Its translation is CASSYSRHGNTIYF.

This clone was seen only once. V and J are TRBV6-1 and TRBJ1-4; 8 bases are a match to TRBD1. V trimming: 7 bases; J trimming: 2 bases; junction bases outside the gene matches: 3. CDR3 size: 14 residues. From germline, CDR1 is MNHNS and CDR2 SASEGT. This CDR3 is CASTRQGTNEKLFF. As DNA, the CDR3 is TGTGCCAGCACACGACAGGGGACTAATGAAAAACTGTTTTTT.

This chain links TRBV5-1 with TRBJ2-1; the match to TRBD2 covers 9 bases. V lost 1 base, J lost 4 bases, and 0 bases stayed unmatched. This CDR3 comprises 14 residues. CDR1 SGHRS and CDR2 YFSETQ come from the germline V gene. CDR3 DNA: TGCGCCAGCAGCTTGACTAGCGGGTACAATGAGCAGTTCTTC. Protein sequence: CASSLTSGYNEQFF.

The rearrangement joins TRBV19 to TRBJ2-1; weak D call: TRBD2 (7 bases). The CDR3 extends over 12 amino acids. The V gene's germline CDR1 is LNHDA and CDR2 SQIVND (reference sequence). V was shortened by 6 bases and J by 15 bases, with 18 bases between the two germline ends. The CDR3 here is CASSQGRGGGFF. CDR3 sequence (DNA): TGTGCCAGTAGCCAGGGGAGGGGGGGAGGGTTCTTC.

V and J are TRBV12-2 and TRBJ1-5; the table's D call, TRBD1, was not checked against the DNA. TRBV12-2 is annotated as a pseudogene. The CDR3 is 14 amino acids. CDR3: CASRYGQGYQPQHF. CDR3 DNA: TGTGCAAGTCGCTATGGACAGGGCTATCAGCCCCAGCATTTT.

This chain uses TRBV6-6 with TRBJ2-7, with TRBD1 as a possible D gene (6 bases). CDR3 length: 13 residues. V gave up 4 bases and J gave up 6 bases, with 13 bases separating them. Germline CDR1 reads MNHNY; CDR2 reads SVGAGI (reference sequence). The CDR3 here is CASSWGPGGEQYF. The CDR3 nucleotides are TGTGCCAGCAGTTGGGGGCCCGGTGGCGAGCAGTACTTC.

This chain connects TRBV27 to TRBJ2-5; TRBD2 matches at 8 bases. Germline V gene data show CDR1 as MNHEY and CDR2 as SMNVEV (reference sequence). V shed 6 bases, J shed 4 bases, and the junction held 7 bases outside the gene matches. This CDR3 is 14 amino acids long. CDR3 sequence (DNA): TGTGCCAGCAGGGGGCGGGGGGAAGGAGAGACCCAGTACTTC. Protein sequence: CASRGRGEGETQYF.

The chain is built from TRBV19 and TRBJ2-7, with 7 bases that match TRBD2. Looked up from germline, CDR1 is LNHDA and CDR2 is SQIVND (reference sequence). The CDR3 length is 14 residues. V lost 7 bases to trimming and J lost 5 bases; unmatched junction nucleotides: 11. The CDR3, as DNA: TGTGCCAGTACCTGGACTAGTGGTTCCAACGAGCAGTACTTC. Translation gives CASTWTSGSNEQYF.

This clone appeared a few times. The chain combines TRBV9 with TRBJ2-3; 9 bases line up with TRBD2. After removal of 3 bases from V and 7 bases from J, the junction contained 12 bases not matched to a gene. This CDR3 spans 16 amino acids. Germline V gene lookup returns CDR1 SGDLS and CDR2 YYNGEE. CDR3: CASSARDAGGPNTQYF. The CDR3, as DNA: TGTGCCAGCAGCGCCCGGGACGCGGGGGGGCCGAATACGCAGTATTTT.

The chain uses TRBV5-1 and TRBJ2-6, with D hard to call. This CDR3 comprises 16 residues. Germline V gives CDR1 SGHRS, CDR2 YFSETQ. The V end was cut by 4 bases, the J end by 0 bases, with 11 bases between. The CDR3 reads CASSTPVSSGANVLTF. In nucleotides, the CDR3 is TGCGCCAGCAGCACCCCGGTAAGCTCTGGGGCCAACGTCCTGACTTTC.

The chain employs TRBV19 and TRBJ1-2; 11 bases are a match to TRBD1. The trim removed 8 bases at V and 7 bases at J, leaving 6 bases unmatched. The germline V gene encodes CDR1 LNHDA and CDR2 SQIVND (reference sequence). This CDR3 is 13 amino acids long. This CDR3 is CASQYGTGGGYTF. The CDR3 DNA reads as TGTGCCAGTCAGTACGGGACAGGGGGTGGCTACACCTTC.

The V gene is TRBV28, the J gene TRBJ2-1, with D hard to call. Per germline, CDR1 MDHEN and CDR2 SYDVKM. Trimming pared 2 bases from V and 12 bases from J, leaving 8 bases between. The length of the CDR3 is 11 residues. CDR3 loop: CASSLAGAQFF. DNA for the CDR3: TGTGCCAGCAGTTTAGCAGGCGCGCAGTTCTTC.

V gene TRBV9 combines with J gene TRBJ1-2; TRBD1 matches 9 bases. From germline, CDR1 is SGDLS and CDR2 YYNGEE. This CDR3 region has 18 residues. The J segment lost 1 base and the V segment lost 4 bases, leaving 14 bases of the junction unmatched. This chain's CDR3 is CASSTDRGSRIRNYGYTF. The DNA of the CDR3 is TGTGCCAGCAGCACGGACAGGGGATCCCGGATCCGTAACTATGGCTACACCTTC.

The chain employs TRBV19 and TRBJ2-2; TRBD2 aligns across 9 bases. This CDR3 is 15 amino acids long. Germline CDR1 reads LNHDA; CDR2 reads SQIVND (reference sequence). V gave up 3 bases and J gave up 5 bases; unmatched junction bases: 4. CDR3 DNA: TGTGCCAGTAGTATTCCTAGCGGGATGACCGGGGAGCTGTTTTTT. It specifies CASSIPSGMTGELFF. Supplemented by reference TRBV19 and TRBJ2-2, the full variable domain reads DGGITQSPKYLFRKEGQNVTLSCEQNLNHDAMYWYRQDPGQGLRLIYYSQIVNDFQKGDIAEGYSVSREKKESFPLTVTSAQKNPTAFYLCASSIPSGMTGELFFGEGSRLTVL.

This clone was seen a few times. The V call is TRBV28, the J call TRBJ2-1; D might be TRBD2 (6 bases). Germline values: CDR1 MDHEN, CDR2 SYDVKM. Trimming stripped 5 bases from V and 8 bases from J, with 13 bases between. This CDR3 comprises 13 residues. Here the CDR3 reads CASSRGTTDEQFF. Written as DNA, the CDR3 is TGTGCCAGCAGTCGGGGGACCACTGATGAGCAGTTCTTC. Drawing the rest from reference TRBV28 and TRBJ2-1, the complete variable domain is DVKVTQSSRYLVKRTGEKVFLECVQDMDHENMFWYRQDPGLGLRLIYFSYDVKMKEKGDIPEGYSVSREKKERFSLILESASTNQTSMYLCASSRGTTDEQFFGPGTRLTVL.

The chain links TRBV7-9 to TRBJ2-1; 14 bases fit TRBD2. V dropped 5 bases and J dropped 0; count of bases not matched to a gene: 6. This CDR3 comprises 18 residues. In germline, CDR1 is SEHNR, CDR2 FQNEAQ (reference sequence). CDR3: CASSPKGLAGVSYNEQFF. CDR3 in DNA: TGTGCCAGCAGCCCTAAGGGACTAGCGGGGGTCTCCTACAATGAGCAGTTCTTC.

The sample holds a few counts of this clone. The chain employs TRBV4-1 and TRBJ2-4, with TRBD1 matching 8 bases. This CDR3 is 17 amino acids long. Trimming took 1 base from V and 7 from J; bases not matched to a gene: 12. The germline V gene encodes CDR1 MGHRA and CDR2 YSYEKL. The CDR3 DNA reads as TGCGCCAGCAGCCAAGGGCACAGGGGGGCTGGCAGGAACATTCAGTACTTC. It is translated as CASSQGHRGAGRNIQYF.

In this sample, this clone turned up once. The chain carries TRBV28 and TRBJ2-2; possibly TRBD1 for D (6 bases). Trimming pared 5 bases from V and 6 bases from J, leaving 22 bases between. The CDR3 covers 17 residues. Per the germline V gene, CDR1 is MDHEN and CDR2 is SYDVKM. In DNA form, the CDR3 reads TGTGCCAGCAGTAGGGCAGGGGCGCGAGTTAGTCCCGGGGAGCTGTTTTTT. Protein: CASSRAGARVSPGELFF.

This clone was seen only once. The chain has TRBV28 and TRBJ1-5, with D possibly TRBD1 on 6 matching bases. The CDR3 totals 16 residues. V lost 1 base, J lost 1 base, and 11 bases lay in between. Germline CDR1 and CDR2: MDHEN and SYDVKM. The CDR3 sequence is CASSLFYRESNQPQHF. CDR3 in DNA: TGTGCCAGCAGTTTATTTTACAGGGAGAGCAATCAGCCCCAGCATTTT.

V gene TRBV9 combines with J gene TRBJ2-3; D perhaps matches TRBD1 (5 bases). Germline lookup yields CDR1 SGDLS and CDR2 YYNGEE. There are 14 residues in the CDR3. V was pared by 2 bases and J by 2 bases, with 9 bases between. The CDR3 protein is CASSVRQFTDTQYF. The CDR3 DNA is TGTGCCAGCAGCGTCCGACAGTTCACAGATACGCAGTATTTT. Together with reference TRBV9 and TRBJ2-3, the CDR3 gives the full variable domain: DSGVTQTPKHLITATGQRVTLRCSPRSGDLSVYWYQQSLDQGLQFLIQYYNGEERAKGNILERFSAQQFPDLHSELNLSSLELGDSALYFCASSVRQFTDTQYFGPGTRLTVL.

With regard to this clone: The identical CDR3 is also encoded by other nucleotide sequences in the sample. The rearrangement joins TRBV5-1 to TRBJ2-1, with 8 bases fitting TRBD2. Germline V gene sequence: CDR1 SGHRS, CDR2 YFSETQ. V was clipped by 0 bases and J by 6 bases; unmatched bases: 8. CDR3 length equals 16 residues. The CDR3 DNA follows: TGCGCCAGCAGCTTGGTGTCCCAGCGGGGGTTCAATGAGCAGTTCTTC. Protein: CASSLVSQRGFNEQFF.